One sample yielded the 18 T cell receptor beta chains listed below, sequenced in a study of T-cell memory formation after mild COVID-19. TCRdb re-called the 5' RACE reads with MiXCR, one entry per CDR3 protein. The sample records about 16,000 distinct CDR3 sequences, 20% to 25% being singletons. The sample comprised PBMCs or a T cell subset sorted from them (not recorded which). The receptors here all came from a man between 18 and 35 years old who had mild COVID-19 (a few samples of this study predate the infection). Cell type and time point are not known.

The chain links TRBV29-1 to TRBJ1-2; D is unresolved. The CDR3 spans 18 residues. CDR1 SQVTM and CDR2 ANQGSEA come from the germline V gene. Trimming shortened V by 2 bases and J by 3 bases, and 25 bases separated the two germline ends. The CDR3 spells CSVESVPGTKPYDYGYTF. For the CDR3, the DNA is TGCAGCGTTGAATCGGTCCCAGGAACGAAACCCTACGACTATGGCTACACCTTC.

This clonotype appeared a few times. The genes are TRBV4-2 and TRBJ2-7, with D uncertain. The CDR3 totals 15 residues. V lost 0 bases and J lost 2, with 11 bases in between. Germline V CDR1 and CDR2: LGHNA, YNFKEQ. The CDR3, as DNA: TGTGCCAGCAGCCAAGACGTGACCCCTGCCTACGAGCAGTACTTC. It specifies CASSQDVTPAYEQYF.

This clonotype came up many times. The J gene is TRBJ2-7, the V gene TRBV29-1, with TRBD1 matching over 7 bases. This CDR3 region has 15 residues. The V gene's germline CDR1 is SQVTM and CDR2 ANQGSEA. With V trimmed by 5 bases and J by 4 bases, 14 bases remained unmatched. Here the CDR3 reads CSVFWPTGWGYEQYF. For the CDR3, the DNA is TGCAGCGTTTTTTGGCCGACAGGGTGGGGGTACGAGCAGTACTTC.

This rearrangement joins TRBV3-1 to TRBJ2-5, with TRBD2 matching 8 bases. Germline V gene sequence: CDR1 LGHDT, CDR2 YNNKEL (reference sequence). The CDR3 runs 15 residues. V lost 4 bases, J lost 1 base, and 5 bases stayed unmatched. CDR3 protein: CASSLGTRAQETQYF. The CDR3 region has the DNA TGTGCCAGCAGCCTAGGGACTAGGGCCCAAGAGACCCAGTACTTC.

In its sample, this clonotype was seen many times. This chain connects TRBV5-1 to TRBJ2-1, with D hard to call. CDR1 and CDR2 from the germline V gene are SGHRS and YFSETQ. The CDR3 runs 13 residues. V was clipped by 4 bases and J by 8 bases, with 13 bases between them. Here the CDR3 DNA reads TGCGCCAGCAGCGAATCGGGTACGGATGAGCAGTTCTTC. This encodes CASSESGTDEQFF.

There are many counts of this clonotype. V is TRBV6-1 and J is TRBJ2-1, with D maybe TRBD1 (6 bases). The V end lost 4 bases, the J end lost 8 bases, and 21 bases lay between the germline ends. This CDR3 region has 16 residues. CDR1 MNHNS and CDR2 SASEGT come from the germline V gene. CDR3: CASSGRRDTRPYEQFF. The CDR3 coding sequence is TGTGCCAGCAGTGGCCGCCGGGACACTAGACCGTATGAGCAGTTCTTC.

CDR3 sequence reads: CATSDPGLTTGELFF. CDR3 coding DNA: TGTGCCACCAGTGACCCGGGACTGACCACCGGGGAGCTGTTTTTT. The gene calls are TRBV24-1 and TRBJ2-2; a weak D match, TRBD2 (6 bases). The V end was cut by 4 bases, the J end by 4 bases, with 12 bases between. CDR1 is KGHDR, CDR2 SFDVKD, per germline. This CDR3 spans 15 amino acids.

This clonotype was counted ten times or more. V and J are TRBV24-1 and TRBJ2-7; D might be TRBD1 or TRBD2, each matching 5 bases. CDR1 KGHDR and CDR2 SFDVKD come from the germline V gene. Deletions cut 4 bases from V and 2 bases from J, with 14 bases between. The CDR3 is made up of 15 amino acids. The CDR3 loop reads CATSEYRDRTYEQYF. In DNA form, the CDR3 reads TGTGCCACCAGTGAGTACCGGGACCGGACCTACGAGCAGTACTTC.

The CDR3 protein is CSAYELAGGLGVTDTQYF. In nucleotides, the CDR3 is TGCAGTGCTTACGAACTAGCGGGGGGTTTGGGGGTCACAGATACGCAGTATTTT. J is TRBJ2-3 and V is TRBV20-1; TRBD2 matches 12 bases. The germline gives CDR1 DFQATT, CDR2 SNEGSKA (reference sequence). Trimming at V came to 5 bases and at J to 2 bases, leaving 14 bases not matched to a gene. The CDR3 consists of 18 residues.

This clonotype has a count of ten or more. The chain has TRBV12-3 or TRBV12-4 and TRBJ2-5, with 12 bases identical to TRBD2. This CDR3 is 16 amino acids long. J lost 1 base, V lost 6 bases, and 6 bases had no gene match. The DNA for the CDR3 is TGTGCCAGCAGCCCGGGACTAGCGGGTCCCCAAGAGACCCAGTACTTC. Residues: CASSPGLAGPQETQYF.

The V and J genes are TRBV20-1 and TRBJ2-1; 7 bases fit TRBD2. The germline CDR1 and CDR2 sequences are DFQATT and SNEGSKA (reference sequence). The CDR3 is made up of 14 amino acids. Trimming cost V 6 bases and J 4 bases; bases outside gene matches: 9. The DNA of the CDR3 is TGCAGTGCCAAGAACTCGGGGGGATACAATGAGCAGTTCTTC. Translated: CSAKNSGGYNEQFF.

This clonotype appeared many times. The rearrangement uses TRBV5-1 and TRBJ1-2; D unclear. This CDR3 is 17 amino acids long. CDR1 and CDR2 from the germline V gene are SGHRS and YFSETQ. V was clipped by 0 bases and J by 4 bases, with 19 bases between them. CDR3 region: CASSLGQEPAEIYGYTF. The CDR3 nucleotides read TGCGCCAGCAGCTTGGGTCAGGAACCAGCGGAGATCTATGGCTACACCTTC.

This clonotype was detected many times. The chain carries TRBV27 and TRBJ1-6; TRBD1 matches at 8 bases. This CDR3 is built from 14 residues. The ends lost 8 bases at V and 4 bases at J; junction bases unmatched: 4. Germline-derived CDR1 and CDR2 are MNHEY and SMNVEV (reference sequence). CDR3 in amino acids: CASGYRGYNSPLHF. CDR3 in DNA: TGTGCCAGCGGGTACAGGGGGTATAATTCACCCCTCCACTTT.

The J gene is TRBJ2-7, the V gene TRBV20-1; perhaps TRBD1 as D (6 bases). V lost 4 bases, J lost 4 bases, and 20 bases lay in between. Germline lookup yields CDR1 DFQATT and CDR2 SNEGSKA (reference sequence). The CDR3 contains 15 residues. CDR3: CSATPGALQGYEQYF. As DNA, the CDR3 is TGCAGTGCTACCCCCGGGGCCCTTCAGGGGTACGAGCAGTACTTC.

This clonotype has just a few counts. This chain connects TRBV28 to TRBJ1-1, with 11 bases aligning to TRBD1. J was trimmed by 11 bases and V by 7 bases; bases with no gene match: 12. From germline, CDR1 is MDHEN and CDR2 SYDVKM. The CDR3 loop spans 14 amino acids. The CDR3 here is CASKTRTGGQGAFF. The CDR3 DNA sequence: TGTGCCAGCAAGACTAGGACAGGGGGCCAGGGGGCTTTCTTT.

Ten or more counts support this clonotype. The chain joins TRBV5-1 to TRBJ1-2; no clear D. Germline CDR1 SGHRS, CDR2 YFSETQ. Trimming took off 0 bases at V and 2 bases at J, with 11 bases between the two ends. The CDR3 runs to 15 residues. The CDR3 bases are TGCGCCAGCAGCTTGGGGCACGGACGAAACTATGGCTACACCTTC. It is translated as CASSLGHGRNYGYTF.

In its sample, this clonotype was seen a few times. The chain couples TRBV12-3 or TRBV12-4 to TRBJ1-2; D is undetermined. This CDR3 spans 15 amino acids. V was trimmed by 2 bases and J by 8 bases, leaving 18 bases between them. The CDR3 spells CASSLYFGRFWGYTF. CDR3 coding DNA: TGTGCCAGCAGTTTATATTTTGGACGGTTCTGGGGCTACACCTTC.

In this sample, this clonotype turned up a few times. The V call is TRBV2, the J call TRBJ2-1; D is possibly TRBD1 (6 bases). The CDR3 length is 16 residues. Trimming took 5 bases from V and 2 from J, leaving 16 bases between them. From germline, CDR1 is SNHLY and CDR2 FYNNEI. The CDR3: CASSSTGRVPYNEQFF. The DNA for the CDR3 is TGTGCCAGCAGTTCTACAGGGCGAGTGCCCTACAATGAGCAGTTCTTC. The complete variable domain, with remaining parts taken from reference TRBV2 and TRBJ2-1, reads EPEVTQTPSHQVTQMGQEVILRCVPISNHLYFYWYRQILGQKVEFLVSFYNNEISEKSEIFDDQFSVERPDGSNFTLKIRSTKLEDSAMYFCASSSTGRVPYNEQFFGPGTRLTVL.